This T cell receptor beta chain was documented in a study of CD8+ T cells in alopecia areata. RNA extraction was followed by reverse transcription into cDNA, which acted as the sequencing template. Produced via immunoSEQ multiplex PCR; TCRdb's table is partial and in-frame only. The sample yields about 280,000 clones, 58% seen once. Documented treatment: oral pan-JAK inhibitor, 5-10 mg twice daily. Specimens obtained from alopecia areata patients comprised lesional scalp punch biopsies and peripheral blood. CDR3 length: 15 residues. V was clipped by 1 base and J by 0 bases, with 10 bases between them. The germline V gene has CDR1 GTSNPN and CDR2 SVGIG (reference sequence).

This clonotype originated in a human donor with alopecia areata. The chain uses TRBV30 and TRBJ1-5, with D possibly matching TRBD1 (6 bases). Sequences were derived from CD4+ T cells sorted from blood, sampled at week 24, from a patient treated with tofacitinib. The CDR3: CAWSAGDHSNQPQHF. In DNA, the CDR3 is TGTGCCTGGAGTGCAGGGGACCATAGCAATCAGCCCCAGCATTTT.